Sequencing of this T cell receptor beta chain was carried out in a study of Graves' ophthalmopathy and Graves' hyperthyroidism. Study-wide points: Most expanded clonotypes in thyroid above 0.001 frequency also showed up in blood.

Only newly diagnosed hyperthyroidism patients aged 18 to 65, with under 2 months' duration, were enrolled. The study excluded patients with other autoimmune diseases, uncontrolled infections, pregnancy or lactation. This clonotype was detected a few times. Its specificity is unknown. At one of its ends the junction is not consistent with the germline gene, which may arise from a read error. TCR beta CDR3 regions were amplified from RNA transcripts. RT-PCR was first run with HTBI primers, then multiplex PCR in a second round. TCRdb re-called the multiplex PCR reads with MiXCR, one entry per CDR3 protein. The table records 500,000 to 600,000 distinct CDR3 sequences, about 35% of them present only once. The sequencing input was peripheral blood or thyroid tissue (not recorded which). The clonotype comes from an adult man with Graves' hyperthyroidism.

Here the CDR3 DNA reads TGTGCCAGCAGTAGACCGGGACAGTACCCCTATGGCTACACCTTC. This encodes CASSRPGQYPYGYTF. The genes are TRBV24-1 and TRBJ1-2; 7 bases agree with TRBD1. Germline lookup yields CDR1 KGHDR and CDR2 SFDVKD. CDR3 length: 15 amino acids.